The following is a T cell receptor (beta chain) sequence with its context. TCRdb keeps only in-frame clones here, not all; method: immunoSEQ multiplex PCR. The repertoire holds about 670,000 clones, with about 87% as singletons. This CDR3 region has 15 residues. Trimming removed 5 bases at V and 4 bases at J, with 17 bases between. Per the germline V gene, CDR1 is LGHNT and CDR2 is FRNRAP. The entry originates in a study of blood T cell repertoires in COVID-19. Sequences were obtained from peripheral blood. The source of this sequence is a woman between 18 and 30 years old with acute or convalescent COVID-19. The chain couples TRBV12-5 to TRBJ1-1; D might be TRBD1 (5 bases). The CDR3 loop reads CASGPDRTGGTEAFF. The CDR3 nucleotides read TGTGCTAGTGGTCCAGACCGTACGGGGGGCACTGAAGCTTTCTTT.